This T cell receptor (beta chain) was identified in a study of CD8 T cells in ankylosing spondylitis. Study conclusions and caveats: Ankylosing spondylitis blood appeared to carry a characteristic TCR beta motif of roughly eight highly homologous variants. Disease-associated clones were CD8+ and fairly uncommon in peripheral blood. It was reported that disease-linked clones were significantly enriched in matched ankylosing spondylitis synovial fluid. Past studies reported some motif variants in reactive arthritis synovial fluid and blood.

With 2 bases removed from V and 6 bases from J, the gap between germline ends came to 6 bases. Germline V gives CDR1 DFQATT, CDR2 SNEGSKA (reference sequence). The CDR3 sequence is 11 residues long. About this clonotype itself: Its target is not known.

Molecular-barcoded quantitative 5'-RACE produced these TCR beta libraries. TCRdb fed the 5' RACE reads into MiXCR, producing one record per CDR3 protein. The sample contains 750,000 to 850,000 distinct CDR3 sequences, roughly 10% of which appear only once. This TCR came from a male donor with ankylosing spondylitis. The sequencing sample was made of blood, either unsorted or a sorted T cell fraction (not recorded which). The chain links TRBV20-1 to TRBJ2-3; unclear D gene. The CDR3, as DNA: TGCAGTGCTAGATTCGTGGATACGCAGTATTTT. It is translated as CSARFVDTQYF.